Reported below is one TCR beta chain. The source of the sample is a study of blood T cell repertoires in COVID-19. For the study at large: From the United States, Italy and Spain came samples of acute and convalescent COVID-19. T cells, B-cell-depleted T cells, or PBMCs provided the cDNA or gDNA that served as material.

In the original processing: Researchers report that nucleated cell counts were estimated from reference gene primer amplification. Sequencing used immunoSEQ multiplex PCR; TCRdb keeps in-frame clones, though not all of them. V and J calls and clone size are as listed in that table; D and trimming were resolved from the DNA. Of some 300,000 clones in the sample, about 87% are singletons; the top ten hold just under 7%. The CDR3 has 17 residues. Losses at the gene ends were 5 bases for V and 2 bases for J; bases not matched to a gene: 14. Per the germline V gene, CDR1 is LNHDA and CDR2 is SQIVND (reference sequence).

The receptor comes from a woman in her twenties or thirties who had recovered from COVID-19. The sample was peripheral blood. V and J are TRBV19 and TRBJ2-5; 7 nucleotides agree with TRBD1. The CDR3 bases are TGTGCCAGTAGTCCTCCGACGGGCAGGGGGAATCAAGAGACCCAGTACTTC. Residues: CASSPPTGRGNQETQYF.